These T cell receptor beta chains were read from a single sample in a study of blood T cell repertoires in COVID-19. Using immunoSEQ multiplex PCR, the repertoire was profiled, and TCRdb retains in-frame clones only, with some absent. The sample has 140,000 or so clones, 75% to 85% seen once. Material: peripheral blood. The receptors originated from a man in his 70s who had recovered from COVID-19. The CDR3 runs from the conserved cysteine through the conserved F or W. The order of the fields is clone size, V gene, J gene, D gene, CDR3 protein, CDR3 DNA. The D gene is left open where the match is weak. For some rows the clone size is stated as once, few or many, or as a class when expanded; others skip it.

>NA|TRBV19|TRBJ2-2|NA
CASTVTENTGELFF
TGTGCCAGTACTGTAACAGAGAACACCGGGGAGCTGTTTTTT
>NA|TRBV10-1|TRBJ2-4|NA
CASTRGSLVKNIQYF
TGCGCCAGCACCCGAGGGTCCCTTGTCAAAAACATTCAGTACTTC
>NA|TRBV4-1|TRBJ2-1|NA
CASSQDWAGSSYNEQFF
TGCGCCAGCAGCCAAGATTGGGCGGGGAGCTCCTACAATGAGCAGTTCTTC
>NA|TRBV15|TRBJ2-7|NA
CATSTSGFTYEQYF
TGTGCCACCAGCACATCAGGCTTCACCTACGAGCAGTACTTC
>NA|TRBV30|TRBJ1-1|TRBD1
CAWGWTGGGDTEAFF
TGTGCCTGGGGTTGGACAGGGGGCGGTGACACTGAAGCTTTCTTT
>NA|TRBV19|TRBJ2-5|TRBD2
CASSIAAGGREVTQYF
TGTGCCAGTAGTATAGCCGCGGGAGGCCGGGAGGTGACCCAGTACTTC
>once|TRBV4-1|TRBJ2-3|TRBD2
CASSQDISGTSTDTQYF
TGCGCCAGCAGCCAAGATATCAGCGGGACTAGCACAGATACGCAGTATTTT
>NA|TRBV29-1|TRBJ2-1|TRBD2
CSVEGLAASYNEQFF
TGCAGCGTTGAAGGGCTAGCGGCTTCCTACAATGAGCAGTTCTTC
>NA|TRBV6-2/TRBV6-3|TRBJ2-7|NA
CASSLRSRNMREQYF
TGTGCCAGCAGTTTACGTAGTCGGAACATGAGGGAGCAGTACTTC
>NA|TRBV29-1|TRBJ1-2|TRBD1
CSVTNGQGNYGYTF
TGCAGCGTCACGAACGGACAGGGGAACTATGGCTACACCTTC
>few|TRBV18|TRBJ1-2|NA
CASSTYREGYTF
TGTGCCAGCTCAACCTACAGGGAAGGCTACACCTTC
>NA|TRBV6-1|TRBJ2-1|NA
CASSESQGHEQFF
TGTGCCAGCAGTGAATCACAGGGCCATGAGCAGTTCTTC
>NA|TRBV27|TRBJ2-3|NA
CASSLMGHETPFQYTQYF
TGTGCCAGCAGTTTAATGGGCCACGAGACCCCTTTTCAATATACGCAGTATTTT
>NA|TRBV3-1/TRBV3-2|TRBJ2-4|TRBD2
CASSQEPPLAGSTGGAKNIQYF
TGTGCCAGCAGCCAAGAGCCCCCTCTAGCGGGGTCAACCGGAGGTGCCAAAAACATTCAGTACTTC
>NA|TRBV12-3/TRBV12-4|TRBJ1-1|NA
CASTTGDHTEAFF
TGTGCCAGCACCACCGGGGATCACACTGAAGCTTTCTTT
>NA|TRBV30|TRBJ1-2|NA
CAWTGTNYGYTF
TGTGCCTGGACCGGGACAAACTATGGCTACACCTTC
>NA|TRBV5-1|TRBJ2-1|TRBD2
CASRVLAGEGDEQFF
TGCGCCAGCAGGGTACTAGCGGGAGAAGGCGATGAGCAGTTCTTC
>NA|TRBV5-1|TRBJ2-7|NA
CASSADTRLSSYEQYF
TGCGCCAGCAGCGCGGATACTAGGTTGAGCTCCTACGAGCAGTACTTC
>NA|TRBV6-2/TRBV6-3|TRBJ1-2|NA
CASSAGYYNYGYTF
TGTGCCAGCAGTGCCGGTTATTATAACTATGGCTACACCTTC
>NA|TRBV7-9|TRBJ2-7|NA
CASSDDWHREPYEQYF
TGTGCCAGCAGCGACGACTGGCACCGCGAGCCCTACGAGCAGTACTTC
>NA|TRBV25-1|TRBJ2-5|NA
CASLKETQYF
TGTGCCAGCCTTAAAGAGACCCAGTACTTC
>NA|TRBV12-3/TRBV12-4|TRBJ1-4|TRBD1
CASKTGGSEKLFF
TGTGCCAGCAAGACAGGGGGTAGTGAAAAACTGTTTTTT
>NA|TRBV5-5|TRBJ2-7|NA
CASSPQSTSYEQYF
TGTGCCAGCAGTCCCCAGTCGACTAGCTACGAGCAGTACTTC
>once|TRBV10-3|TRBJ2-2|NA
CAISDLDLMNTGELFF
TGTGCCATCAGTGATTTGGACTTGATGAACACCGGGGAGCTGTTTTTT
>NA|TRBV15|TRBJ2-3|NA
CATSKGPSSTDTQYF
TGTGCCACCAGCAAGGGTCCTAGCAGCACAGATACGCAGTATTTT
>NA|TRBV11-2|TRBJ2-2|TRBD1
CASSIDRDGAGELFF
TGTGCCAGCAGCATAGACAGGGATGGTGCTGGGGAGCTGTTTTTT
>NA|TRBV19|TRBJ2-4|NA
CASRRDKGYIQYF
TGTGCCAGTCGAAGGGACAAGGGTTACATTCAGTACTTC
>NA|TRBV18|TRBJ2-3|NA
CASSPPIGRTDTQYF
TGTGCCAGCTCACCACCGATCGGGAGAACAGATACGCAGTATTTT
>NA|TRBV19|TRBJ2-3|NA
CASSIAIVRGGDTQYF
TGTGCCAGTAGTATAGCGATTGTCAGGGGTGGGGATACGCAGTATTTT
>NA|TRBV5-1|TRBJ2-2|TRBD2
CASSPGSGRTTGELFF
TGCGCCAGCAGCCCCGGTAGCGGGAGAACCACCGGGGAGCTGTTTTTT
>few|TRBV30|TRBJ1-5|NA
CAWSALQGNQPQHF
TGTGCCTGGAGTGCCCTGCAGGGCAATCAGCCCCAGCATTTT
>NA|TRBV19|TRBJ2-7|NA
CASSILLAYEQYF
TGTGCCAGTAGTATATTACTAGCCTACGAGCAGTACTTC